These T cell receptor beta chains were read from a single sample in a study of identifying expanded T cells in peripheral blood. Method: immunoSEQ multiplex PCR; TCRdb's copy keeps in-frame clones and lacks some. The sample consists of some 100,000 clones, 88% of them appearing once. Sequenced: blood. These TCRs come from a person aged 18 to 70 in good health. CDR3s include the opening cysteine and the closing phenylalanine or tryptophan. D genes are given only for firm matches. Clone size is shown for a subset of rows, as once, few, many or a class of expanded clone.

clone_size	v_call	j_call	d_call	cdr3_aa	cdr3_nt
.	TRBV7-2	TRBJ2-1	.	CASRGGGYNEQFF	TGTGCCAGCAGGGGTGGGGGCTACAATGAGCAGTTCTTC
.	TRBV11-2	TRBJ2-7	.	CASSFNRAPPYEQYF	TGTGCCAGCAGCTTCAACCGGGCCCCCCCTTACGAGCAGTACTTC
.	TRBV28	TRBJ1-5	.	CASTPKRSQPQHF	TGTGCCAGCACCCCCAAACGATCTCAGCCCCAGCATTTT
few	TRBV7-7	TRBJ2-1	.	CASSTHRSGEQFF	TGTGCCAGCAGCACCCACAGGAGCGGAGAGCAGTTCTTC
.	TRBV19	TRBJ2-3	.	CASSIPGADTQYF	TGTGCCAGTAGTATACCAGGGGCAGATACGCAGTATTTT
.	TRBV20-1	TRBJ1-1	.	CSGPGRTEAFF	TGCAGTGGCCCAGGGCGAACTGAAGCTTTCTTT
.	TRBV27	TRBJ1-2	.	CASSGGSVANYGYTF	TGTGCCAGCAGTGGGGGAAGTGTCGCAAACTATGGCTACACCTTC
.	TRBV5-4	TRBJ2-3	TRBD1	CASSTRTGTDTQYF	TGTGCCAGCAGCACTCGGACAGGGACAGATACGCAGTATTTT
once	TRBV27	TRBJ1-1	.	CASSRGRPNTEAFF	TGTGCCAGCAGCCGGGGACGGCCGAACACTGAAGCTTTCTTT
.	TRBV7-2	TRBJ1-5	.	CASSPRGREGNQPQHF	TGTGCCAGCAGTCCTCGGGGACGAGAGGGCAATCAGCCCCAGCATTTT
once	TRBV19	TRBJ2-5	.	CASRLRGTQETQYF	TGTGCCAGTAGACTCCGGGGGACTCAAGAGACCCAGTACTTC
.	TRBV4-2	TRBJ1-2	TRBD1	CASSRDSGYTF	TGTGCCAGCAGCAGGGACAGTGGCTACACCTTC
.	TRBV28	TRBJ2-7	.	CASSRQVSYEQYF	TGTGCCAGCAGTCGACAGGTTTCCTACGAGCAGTACTTC
.	TRBV6-6	TRBJ1-5	.	CASSYGQGGQPQHF	TGTGCCAGCAGTTACGGGCAGGGCGGTCAGCCCCAGCATTTT
.	TRBV7-6	TRBJ2-1	TRBD2	CASSPGTSYNEQFF	TGTGCCAGCAGCCCCGGGACTAGCTACAATGAGCAGTTCTTC
.	TRBV6-5	TRBJ2-3	.	CASSTASTDTQYF	TGTGCCAGCAGTACGGCGAGCACAGATACGCAGTATTTT
.	TRBV20-1	TRBJ2-7	.	CSARFYEQYF	TGCAGTGCTAGATTCTACGAGCAGTACTTC
.	TRBV7-2	TRBJ2-5	TRBD2	CASSYRGTTFETQYF	TGTGCCAGCAGCTACAGAGGGACTACTTTCGAGACCCAGTACTTC
.	TRBV2	TRBJ2-5	.	CASSQNGETQYF	TGTGCCAGCAGCCAAAACGGGGAGACCCAGTACTTC
.	TRBV7-9	TRBJ2-5	.	CASSFGTGQETQYF	TGTGCCAGCAGCTTCGGGACGGGACAAGAGACCCAGTACTTC
.	TRBV7-3	TRBJ2-3	TRBD2	CASSSILADTQYF	TGTGCCAGCAGCTCGATACTAGCGGATACGCAGTATTTT
.	TRBV10-3	TRBJ2-2	.	CAIKDKVGNTGELFF	TGTGCCATCAAAGACAAGGTTGGGAACACCGGGGAGCTGTTTTTT
.	TRBV18	TRBJ2-3	.	CASSRDRNTDTQYF	TGTGCCAGCTCACGAGACAGAAACACAGATACGCAGTATTTT
.	TRBV5-1	TRBJ1-3	.	CASSLEVALSGNTIYF	TGCGCCAGCAGCTTGGAGGTGGCCCTCTCTGGAAACACCATATATTTT
.	TRBV18	TRBJ1-2	TRBD1	CASSSRNRGDYYGYTF	TGTGCCAGCTCATCTCGAAACAGGGGGGATTACTATGGCTACACCTTC
.	TRBV5-8	TRBJ1-1	TRBD1	CASSLRGRDTEAFF	TGTGCCAGCAGCTTAAGGGGGCGCGACACTGAAGCTTTCTTT
.	TRBV21-1	TRBJ2-7	.	CASSKAAGAGDEQYF	TGTGCCAGCAGCAAAGCGGCCGGGGCTGGGGACGAGCAGTACTTC
.	TRBV9	TRBJ2-7	.	CASSPPRQNSYEQYF	TGTGCCAGCTCTCCCCCAAGGCAGAACTCCTACGAGCAGTACTTC
few	TRBV2	TRBJ2-7	.	CASSEARDYEQYF	TGTGCCAGCAGTGAAGCCAGAGATTACGAGCAGTACTTC
.	TRBV28	TRBJ2-2	.	CATSRGINSGELFF	TGTGCCACCTCTAGGGGGATTAATTCTGGGGAGCTGTTTTTT
.	TRBV2	TRBJ2-3	.	CASSESPAKDTQYF	TGTGCCAGCAGTGAAAGCCCCGCGAAAGATACGCAGTATTTT